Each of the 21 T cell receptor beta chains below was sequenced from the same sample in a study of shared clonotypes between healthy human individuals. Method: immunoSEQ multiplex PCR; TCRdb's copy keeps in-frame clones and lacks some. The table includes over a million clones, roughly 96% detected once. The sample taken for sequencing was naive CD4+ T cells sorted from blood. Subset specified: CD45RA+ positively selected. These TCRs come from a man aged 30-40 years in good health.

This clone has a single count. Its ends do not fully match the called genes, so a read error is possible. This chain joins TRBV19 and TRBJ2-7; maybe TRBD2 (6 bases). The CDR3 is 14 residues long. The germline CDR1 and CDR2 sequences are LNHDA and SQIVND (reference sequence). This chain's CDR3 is CASSPAGGPYEQCF. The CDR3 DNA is TGTGCCAGTAGCCCCGCCGGAGGGCCCTACGAGCAGTGCTTC.

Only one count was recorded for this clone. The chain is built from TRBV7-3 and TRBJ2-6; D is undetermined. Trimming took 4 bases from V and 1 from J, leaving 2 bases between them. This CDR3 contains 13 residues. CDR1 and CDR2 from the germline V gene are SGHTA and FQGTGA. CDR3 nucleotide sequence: TGTGCCAGCAGCTCGTCTGGGGCCAACGTCCTGACTTTC. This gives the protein CASSSSGANVLTF.

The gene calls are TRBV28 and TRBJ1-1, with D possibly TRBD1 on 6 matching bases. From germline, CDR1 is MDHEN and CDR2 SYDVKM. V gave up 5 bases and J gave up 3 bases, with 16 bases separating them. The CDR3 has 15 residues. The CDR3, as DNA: TGTGCCAGCAGTCCGCACAGGGTGAGGGACACTGAAGCTTTCTTT. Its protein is CASSPHRVRDTEAFF.

CDR3 DNA: TGTGCCAGCAGCCCTATGAGACTTAACACTGAAGCTTTCTTT. It yields the protein CASSPMRLNTEAFF. V is TRBV7-2 and J is TRBJ1-1, with D unresolved. The V gene's germline CDR1 is SGHTA and CDR2 FQGNSA. Deletions cut 5 bases from V and 2 bases from J, with 12 bases between. The CDR3 sequence is 14 residues long.

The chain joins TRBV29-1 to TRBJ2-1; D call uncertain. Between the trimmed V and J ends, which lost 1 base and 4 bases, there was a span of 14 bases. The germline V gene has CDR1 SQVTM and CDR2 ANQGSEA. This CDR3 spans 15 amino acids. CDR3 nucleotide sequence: TGCAGCGTTGAAGGAGGCTCACTAAGGTACAATGAGCAGTTCTTC. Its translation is CSVEGGSLRYNEQFF.

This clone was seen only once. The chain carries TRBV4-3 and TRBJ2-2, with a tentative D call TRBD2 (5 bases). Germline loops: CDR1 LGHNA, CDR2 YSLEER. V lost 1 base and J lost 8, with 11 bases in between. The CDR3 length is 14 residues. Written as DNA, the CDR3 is TGCGCCAGCAGCCAAGTAGGGAGTGGTGGGGAGCTGTTTTTT. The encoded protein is CASSQVGSGGELFF.

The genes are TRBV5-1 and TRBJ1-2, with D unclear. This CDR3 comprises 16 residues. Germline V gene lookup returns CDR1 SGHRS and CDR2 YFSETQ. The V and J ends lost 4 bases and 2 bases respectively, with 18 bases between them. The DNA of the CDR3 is TGCGCCAGCAGCAAGGAAAGACCGTTACAAAACTATGGCTACACCTTC. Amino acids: CASSKERPLQNYGYTF. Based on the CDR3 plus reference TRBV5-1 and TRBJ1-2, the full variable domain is KAGVTQTPRYLIKTRGQQVTLSCSPISGHRSVSWYQQTPGQGLQFLFEYFSETQRNKGNFPGRFSGRQFSNSRSEMNVSTLELGDSALYLCASSKERPLQNYGYTFGSGTRLTVV.

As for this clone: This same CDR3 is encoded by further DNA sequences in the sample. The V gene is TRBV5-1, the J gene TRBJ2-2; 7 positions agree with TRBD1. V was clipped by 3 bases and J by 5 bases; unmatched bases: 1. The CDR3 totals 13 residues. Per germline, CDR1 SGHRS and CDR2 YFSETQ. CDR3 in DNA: TGCGCCAGCAGCTCACAGGGGACCGGGGAGCTGTTTTTT. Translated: CASSSQGTGELFF.

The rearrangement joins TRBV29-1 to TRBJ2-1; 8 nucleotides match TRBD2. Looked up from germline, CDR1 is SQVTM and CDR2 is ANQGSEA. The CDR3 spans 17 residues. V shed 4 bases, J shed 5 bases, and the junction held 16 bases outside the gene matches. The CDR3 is CSVGREESGRRHNEQFF. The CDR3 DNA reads TGCAGCGTTGGAAGGGAGGAGAGCGGGAGAAGACACAATGAGCAGTTCTTC.

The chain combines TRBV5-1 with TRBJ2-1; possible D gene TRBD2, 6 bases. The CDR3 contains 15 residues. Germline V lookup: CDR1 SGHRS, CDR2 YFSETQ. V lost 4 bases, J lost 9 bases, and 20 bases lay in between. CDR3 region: CASSALWGEESEQFF. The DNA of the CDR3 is TGCGCCAGCAGCGCCTTATGGGGGGAGGAGTCTGAGCAGTTCTTC.

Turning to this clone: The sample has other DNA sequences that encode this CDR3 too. CDR3 loop: CASDRGTDTQYF. The CDR3 bases are TGTGCCTCAGACAGGGGCACAGATACGCAGTATTTT. The chain recombines TRBV30 with TRBJ2-3; 7 bases map to TRBD1. The CDR3 extends over 12 amino acids. Looked up from germline, CDR1 is GTSNPN and CDR2 is SVGIG (reference sequence). With 7 bases clipped from V and 1 base from J, the junction kept 2 bases outside the gene matches.

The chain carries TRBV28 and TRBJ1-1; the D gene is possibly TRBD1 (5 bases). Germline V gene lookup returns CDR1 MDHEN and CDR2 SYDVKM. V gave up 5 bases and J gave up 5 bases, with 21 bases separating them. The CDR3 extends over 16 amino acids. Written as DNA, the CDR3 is TGTGCCAGCAGTCGACGGGGGAGTAGAGGAGGAACTGAAGCTTTCTTT. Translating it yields CASSRRGSRGGTEAFF.

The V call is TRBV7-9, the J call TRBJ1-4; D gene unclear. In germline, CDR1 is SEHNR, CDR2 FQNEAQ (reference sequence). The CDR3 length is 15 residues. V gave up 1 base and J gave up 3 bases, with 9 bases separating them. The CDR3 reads CASSLDFTANEKLFF. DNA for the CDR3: TGTGCCAGCAGCTTAGATTTTACAGCTAATGAAAAACTGTTTTTT.

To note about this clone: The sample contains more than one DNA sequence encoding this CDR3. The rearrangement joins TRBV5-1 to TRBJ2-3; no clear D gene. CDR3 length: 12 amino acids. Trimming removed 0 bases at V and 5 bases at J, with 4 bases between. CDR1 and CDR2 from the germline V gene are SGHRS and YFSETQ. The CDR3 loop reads CASSLVGDTQYF. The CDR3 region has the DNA TGCGCCAGCAGCTTGGTTGGAGATACGCAGTATTTT. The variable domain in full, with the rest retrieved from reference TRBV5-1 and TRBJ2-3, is KAGVTQTPRYLIKTRGQQVTLSCSPISGHRSVSWYQQTPGQGLQFLFEYFSETQRNKGNFPGRFSGRQFSNSRSEMNVSTLELGDSALYLCASSLVGDTQYFGPGTRLTVL.

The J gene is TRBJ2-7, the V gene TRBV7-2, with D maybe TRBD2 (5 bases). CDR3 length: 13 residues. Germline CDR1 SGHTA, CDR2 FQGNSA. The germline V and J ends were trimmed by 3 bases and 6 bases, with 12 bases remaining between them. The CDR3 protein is CASSFVKGAEQYF. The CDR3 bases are TGTGCCAGCAGCTTTGTCAAGGGAGCCGAGCAGTACTTC.

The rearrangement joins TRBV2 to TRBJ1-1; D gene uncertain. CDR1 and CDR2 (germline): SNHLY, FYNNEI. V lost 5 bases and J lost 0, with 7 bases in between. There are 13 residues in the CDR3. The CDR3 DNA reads TGTGCCAGCAGTTCGAGGATGAACACTGAAGCTTTCTTT. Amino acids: CASSSRMNTEAFF.

The CDR3 DNA reads as TGTGCCAGCAGCTTGGCCGGGACGCCTAGCTCTGCTGGCTACACCTTC. Its translation is CASSLAGTPSSAGYTF. V is TRBV5-5 and J is TRBJ1-2; tentatively, D is TRBD1 (5 bases). CDR1 and CDR2 (germline): SGHKS, YYEKEE (reference sequence). The CDR3 runs to 16 residues. The V end was cut by 0 bases, the J end by 7 bases, with 19 bases between.

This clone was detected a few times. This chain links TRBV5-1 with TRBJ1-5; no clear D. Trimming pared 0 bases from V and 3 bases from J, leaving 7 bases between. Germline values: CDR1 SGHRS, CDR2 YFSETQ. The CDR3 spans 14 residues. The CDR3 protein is CASSLAGLNQPQHF. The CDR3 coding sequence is TGCGCCAGCAGCTTGGCTGGTCTCAATCAGCCCCAGCATTTT. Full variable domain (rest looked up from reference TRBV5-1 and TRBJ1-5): KAGVTQTPRYLIKTRGQQVTLSCSPISGHRSVSWYQQTPGQGLQFLFEYFSETQRNKGNFPGRFSGRQFSNSRSEMNVSTLELGDSALYLCASSLAGLNQPQHFGDGTRLSIL.

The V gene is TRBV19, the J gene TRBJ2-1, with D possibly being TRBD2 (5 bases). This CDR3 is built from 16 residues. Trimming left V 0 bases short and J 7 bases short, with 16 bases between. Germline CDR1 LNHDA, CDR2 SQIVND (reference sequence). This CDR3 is CASSIDRGATRNEQFF. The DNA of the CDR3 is TGTGCCAGTAGTATAGATCGGGGTGCTACCAGGAATGAGCAGTTCTTC.

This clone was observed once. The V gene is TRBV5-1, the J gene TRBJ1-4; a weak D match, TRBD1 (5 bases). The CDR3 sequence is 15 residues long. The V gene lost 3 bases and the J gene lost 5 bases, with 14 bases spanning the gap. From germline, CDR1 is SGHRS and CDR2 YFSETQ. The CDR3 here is CASSSPGLTNEKLFF. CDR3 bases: TGCGCCAGCAGCTCACCGGGACTGACGAATGAAAAACTGTTTTTT.

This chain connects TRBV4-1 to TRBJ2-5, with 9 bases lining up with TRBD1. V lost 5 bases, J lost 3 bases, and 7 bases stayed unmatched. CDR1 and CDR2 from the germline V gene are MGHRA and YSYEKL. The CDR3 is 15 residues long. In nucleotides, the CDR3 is TGCGCCAGCAGCGCCTCCGGGACAGGGAAAGAGACCCAGTACTTC. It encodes CASSASGTGKETQYF.